This T cell receptor (beta chain) was sequenced in a study of blood T cell repertoires in COVID-19. Overall study: Sites across the United States, Italy and Spain contributed samples from acute and convalescent COVID-19. PBMCs, B-cell-depleted T cells, or T cells provided the cDNA or gDNA that made up the material.

Per germline, CDR1 ENHRY and CDR2 SYGVKD. V lost 2 bases and J lost 4, with 17 bases in between. The CDR3 is 16 residues long. As handled by the study authors: Reference gene primers were amplified, and this amplification served to estimate nucleated cell counts. Measured with immunoSEQ multiplex PCR; TCRdb has only the in-frame clones, and not every one. V, J and clone size reflect that table, while D and trimming were determined from the DNA. This sample has 55,000 to 85,000 clones; 88% occur once, and the top ten carry approximately 4.8%. Sequenced material: peripheral blood. This sequence was found in a human donor in a cohort sampled during active COVID-19. The chain combines TRBV10-3 with TRBJ1-1; D remains unclear. The CDR3 bases are TGTGCCATCAGTGAGGCGATAGGAGGGTTCGCCACTGAAGCTTTCTTT. This translates into CAISEAIGGFATEAFF.